A few counts support the clone carrying this T cell receptor beta chain. Its specificity is not known. Amplification in unsorted PBMC replicate PCRs started from roughly 330 ng DNA, which equals 28,000 or so T cell genomes. Sequencing used immunoSEQ multiplex PCR; TCRdb keeps in-frame clones, though not all of them. The table shows approximately 470,000 clones, with approximately 80% occurring only once. This entry comes from a study of shared clonotypes between healthy human individuals. Overall study results and limits: Sequencing depth was expected to affect clonotype sharing among donors. Limitation of the genetic and exposure-history diversity represented came from the few donors.

V shed 7 bases and J shed 4 bases, with 14 bases lying between them. Germline V gives CDR1 SGDLS, CDR2 YYNGEE. The CDR3 has 13 amino acids. The study used around 96 million PBMCs per unsorted sample for genomic DNA. The sample was PBMCs. The TCR originated in a woman in her thirties or forties in good health. Some clones in this sample may be carry-over from other donors' samples. The chain joins TRBV9 to TRBJ1-1; tentative D call: TRBD1 (5 bases). CDR3: CASGEGRGTEAFF. The DNA of the CDR3 is TGTGCCAGCGGGGAGGGGCGCGGCACTGAAGCTTTCTTT.